The 16 T cell receptor beta chains reported below all come from one sample, sequenced in a study of T cells after yellow fever vaccination. In TCRdb, the 5' RACE reads were re-called with MiXCR into one record per CDR3 protein. The sample lists hundreds of thousands of distinct CDR3 sequences; approximately 3.9% were seen once. Sequencing used PBMCs, obtained on the day of the yellow fever booster vaccination. The source of these receptors is a man aged 18 to 30 who received the YFV17D yellow fever vaccine.

This clonotype was detected only a few times. This chain connects TRBV6-1 to TRBJ1-5; D is possibly TRBD1 (6 bases). The CDR3 runs to 15 residues. Germline CDR1 reads MNHNS; CDR2 reads SASEGT. The V gene lost 3 bases and the J gene lost 4 bases, with 13 bases spanning the gap. This chain's CDR3 is CASSDGGASNQPQHF. In DNA, the CDR3 is TGTGCCAGCAGTGACGGGGGCGCCTCTAATCAGCCCCAGCATTTT.

This clonotype was recorded at least ten times. The chain combines TRBV19 with TRBJ1-4; no clear D gene. Germline-derived CDR1 and CDR2 are LNHDA and SQIVND (reference sequence). V lost 1 base, J lost 2 bases, and 8 bases lay in between. The CDR3 covers 15 residues. The CDR3 reads CASSIVGATNEKLFF. In nucleotides, the CDR3 is TGTGCCAGTAGTATAGTCGGAGCCACTAATGAAAAACTGTTTTTT.

This clonotype was detected many times. The chain links TRBV6-5 to TRBJ2-6; the match to TRBD1 covers 7 bases. Per germline, CDR1 MNHEY and CDR2 SVGAGI. This CDR3 spans 18 amino acids. Unmatched junction bases numbered 5, after V lost 0 bases and J lost 0 bases. CDR3 sequence reads: CASSYSLGQSSGANVLTF. CDR3 in DNA: TGTGCCAGCAGTTACTCGCTGGGACAGAGCTCTGGGGCCAACGTCCTGACTTTC.

This clonotype has just a few counts. CDR3 bases: TGTGCCAAAGGGGCCGTATACGAGCAGTACGTC. It specifies CAKGAVYEQYV. This chain joins TRBV7-2 and TRBJ2-7; the D gene is possibly TRBD1 (5 bases). The CDR3 runs to 11 residues. V gave up 10 bases and J gave up 4 bases, with 11 bases separating them. The germline gives CDR1 SGHTA, CDR2 FQGNSA.

The table lists this clonotype with many counts. The chain employs TRBV6-5 and TRBJ2-3; the D is unclear. Germline assignment: CDR1 MNHEY and CDR2 SVGAGI. V lost 10 bases, J lost 2 bases, and 13 bases lay in between. This CDR3 contains 13 residues. The CDR3, as DNA: TGTGCCACCCAGACCCCCCTCACAGATACGCAGTATTTT. Translating gives CATQTPLTDTQYF.

This clonotype was seen repeatedly, ten times or more. This chain links TRBV7-7 with TRBJ2-1, with 10 bases aligning to TRBD2. Germline V CDR1 and CDR2: SSHAT, FNYEAQ (reference sequence). CDR3 size: 16 residues. J lost 9 bases, V lost 5 bases, and 13 bases had no gene match. As DNA, the CDR3 is TGTGCCAGCAGCATCAATCTAGCGGGGGCAGGTAGTGAGCAGTTCTTC. This encodes CASSINLAGAGSEQFF.

This clonotype was seen a few times. This rearrangement joins TRBV7-9 to TRBJ2-5; 8 positions match TRBD1. J gave up 0 bases and V 5 bases, and 5 bases lay outside the gene matches. CDR1 SEHNR and CDR2 FQNEAQ come from the germline V gene (reference sequence). The CDR3 has 15 residues. The CDR3 here is CASSARDRHQETQYF. The CDR3 region has the DNA TGTGCCAGCAGCGCGAGGGACAGGCACCAAGAGACCCAGTACTTC.

This clonotype was observed at least ten times. This chain joins TRBV4-1 and TRBJ1-4; 9 bases match TRBD1. The CDR3 is 20 residues long. The germline gives CDR1 MGHRA, CDR2 YSYEKL. The V segment lost 4 bases and the J segment 0 bases; nucleotides outside the gene matches: 15. The CDR3 DNA follows: TGCGCCAGCAGCCGGACAGGGGACGCGATGGCATTTGCAACTAATGAAAAACTGTTTTTT. This translates into CASSRTGDAMAFATNEKLFF.

This clonotype was found many times. The chain carries TRBV7-8 and TRBJ2-5, with 11 positions matching TRBD2. V was pared by 5 bases and J by 2 bases, with 13 bases of the junction left unmatched. This CDR3 is built from 18 residues. Germline V CDR1 and CDR2: SGHVS, FQNEAQ. The CDR3 nucleotides are TGTGCCAGCAGCCTTCACCTAGGGACTAGCGGAATTCAAGAGACCCAGTACTTC. Amino acid sequence: CASSLHLGTSGIQETQYF.

The sample holds a few counts of this clonotype. DNA of the CDR3: TGTGCCAGCAGTTTCGGACTATCCTACGAGCAGTACGTC. Encoded protein: CASSFGLSYEQYV. This sequence joins TRBV12-3 or TRBV12-4 and TRBJ2-7, with D perhaps matching TRBD2 (6 bases). Trimming took off 3 bases at V and 1 base at J, with 7 bases between the two ends. CDR3 size: 13 residues.

V and J are TRBV4-1 and TRBJ1-2, with TRBD1 identical over 7 bases. From germline, CDR1 is MGHRA and CDR2 YSYEKL. The V gene end was trimmed by 7 bases and the J gene end by 0 bases; junction bases not matched to a gene: 5. The CDR3 extends over 14 amino acids. The DNA of the CDR3 is TGCGCCAGCATAGGGACAGAAACTAACTATGGCTACACCTTC. Its translation is CASIGTETNYGYTF.

The rearrangement uses TRBV5-1 and TRBJ2-5; the D gene is possibly TRBD1 (5 bases). Germline CDR1 SGHRS, CDR2 YFSETQ. Trimming pared 0 bases from V and 5 bases from J, leaving 14 bases between. The CDR3 has 15 amino acids. The CDR3: CASSLGRGRGETQYF. The CDR3 DNA reads as TGCGCCAGCAGCTTGGGAAGGGGTCGTGGGGAGACCCAGTACTTC.

This clonotype was detected ten times or more. The chain carries TRBV7-6 and TRBJ2-3, with 11 bases matching TRBD1. Germline V gene lookup returns CDR1 SGHVS and CDR2 FNYEAQ. After removal of 5 bases from V and 5 bases from J, the junction contained 6 bases not matched to a gene. There are 15 residues in the CDR3. The CDR3 is CASSVGTGGGDTQYF. The CDR3 DNA sequence: TGTGCCAGCAGCGTCGGGACAGGGGGTGGAGATACGCAGTATTTT.

J is TRBJ1-1 and V is TRBV7-9, with 10 positions matching TRBD1. Germline CDR1 is SEHNR and CDR2 is FQNEAQ (reference sequence). After removal of 5 bases from V and 1 base from J, the junction contained 10 bases not matched to a gene. This CDR3 contains 17 residues. The CDR3 protein is CASSPPGQGRGNTEAFF. The CDR3 coding sequence is TGTGCCAGCAGCCCTCCGGGACAGGGGAGAGGGAACACTGAAGCTTTCTTT. The whole variable domain, remainder taken from reference TRBV7-9 and TRBJ1-1, is DTGVSQNPRHKITKRGQNVTFRCDPISEHNRLYWYRQTLGQGPEFLTYFQNEAQLEKSRLLSDRFSAERPKGSFSTLEIQRTEQGDSAMYLCASSPPGQGRGNTEAFFGQGTRLTVV.

Only a few counts were recorded for this clonotype. This sequence joins TRBV3-1 and TRBJ2-1; D gene uncertain. The V and J ends lost 0 bases and 2 bases respectively, with 14 bases between them. The CDR3 extends over 17 amino acids. Germline assignment: CDR1 LGHDT and CDR2 YNNKEL (reference sequence). The CDR3 DNA follows: TGTGCCAGCAGCCAAGATAGAGGTACTTCCGCCTACAATGAGCAGTTCTTC. Translated, it gives CASSQDRGTSAYNEQFF.

This clonotype was observed a few times. The CDR3 reads CASSSALQETQYF. The CDR3 DNA reads as TGTGCCAGCAGTTCGGCCCTACAAGAGACCCAGTACTTC. The rearrangement uses TRBV5-4 and TRBJ2-5; no clear D. This CDR3 has 13 residues. Deletions cut 5 bases from V and 2 bases from J, with 10 bases between. Germline CDR1 SGHNT, CDR2 YYREEE (reference sequence).